These 18 T cell receptor beta chains were all obtained from the same sample, sequenced in a study of blood T cell repertoires in COVID-19. Clones were sequenced by immunoSEQ multiplex PCR, and TCRdb holds only the in-frame ones, with some missing. The table shows around 60,000 clones, with around 70% occurring only once. Sequenced sample: peripheral blood. Source of these receptors: a woman in her seventies with COVID-19, enrolled during active disease.

V usage is TRBV5-1 and J usage is TRBJ2-2; 9 bases are shared with TRBD1. The V segment lost 3 bases and the J segment 7 bases; nucleotides outside the gene matches: 7. The CDR3 is made up of 15 amino acids. Germline assignment: CDR1 SGHRS and CDR2 YFSETQ. This chain's CDR3 is CASSWGDREDGELFF. In DNA, the CDR3 is TGCGCCAGCAGCTGGGGGGACAGGGAAGACGGGGAGCTGTTTTTT.

This sequence joins TRBV19 and TRBJ2-3; 13 bases line up with TRBD2. The CDR3 runs to 15 residues. V gave up 3 bases and J gave up 7 bases; unmatched junction bases: 4. From germline, CDR1 is LNHDA and CDR2 SQIVND (reference sequence). CDR3 in amino acids: CASSIGTSGDHTQYF. The CDR3 coding sequence is TGTGCCAGTAGTATCGGGACTAGCGGGGATCATACGCAGTATTTT.

The V and J genes are TRBV24-1 and TRBJ1-1, with 7 positions matching TRBD1. Germline V gene sequence: CDR1 KGHDR, CDR2 SFDVKD. The CDR3 runs 13 residues. Trimming removed 4 bases from V and 7 bases from J; junction bases left unmatched: 5. The CDR3 reads CATSEPGTDEAFF. DNA of the CDR3: TGTGCCACCAGTGAACCAGGGACAGATGAAGCTTTCTTT.

This clone has just one count. This chain joins TRBV5-1 and TRBJ2-7; a weak D match, TRBD2 (7 bases). Per germline, CDR1 SGHRS and CDR2 YFSETQ. Trimming left V 0 bases short and J 2 bases short, with 12 bases between. The CDR3 sequence is 15 residues long. The CDR3 region is CASSLAGGQTYEQYF. The CDR3 coding sequence is TGCGCCAGCAGCTTGGCGGGGGGCCAGACCTACGAGCAGTACTTC.

In its sample, this clone is medium-sized (0.01 to 0.1%). This rearrangement joins TRBV4-3 to TRBJ1-4; D may be TRBD1 (5 bases). The V end lost 0 bases, the J end lost 7 bases, and 18 bases lay between the germline ends. This CDR3 spans 17 amino acids. Looked up from germline, CDR1 is LGHNA and CDR2 is YSLEER. CDR3 protein: CASSQDYTRGSGEKLFF. The CDR3 DNA reads as TGCGCCAGCAGCCAAGATTATACAAGGGGATCTGGTGAAAAACTGTTTTTT.

J is TRBJ2-2 and V is TRBV11-3, with a weak D call TRBD2 (6 bases). V was trimmed by 5 bases and J by 2 bases, leaving 12 bases between them. Germline V gene data show CDR1 as SGHNT and CDR2 as YENEEA. The CDR3 has 15 residues. The CDR3 spells CASSPGTANTGELFF. The CDR3 nucleotides are TGTGCCAGCAGCCCCGGGACTGCTAACACCGGGGAGCTGTTTTTT.

V usage is TRBV7-3 and J usage is TRBJ2-1; possibly TRBD2 for D (7 bases). Between the trimmed V and J ends, which lost 5 bases and 9 bases, there was a span of 17 bases. Germline V gives CDR1 SGHTA, CDR2 FQGTGA. This CDR3 is built from 14 residues. This CDR3 is CASSGGGLGGEQFF. The CDR3 nucleotides are TGTGCCAGCAGCGGCGGGGGCCTCGGTGGTGAGCAGTTCTTC.

The V and J genes are TRBV5-1 and TRBJ2-5; 7 bases are shared with TRBD2. There are 14 residues in the CDR3. J lost 1 base, V lost 4 bases, and 4 bases had no gene match. CDR1 is SGHRS, CDR2 YFSETQ, per germline. The CDR3 reads CASSLSGTQETQYF. The DNA of the CDR3 is TGCGCCAGCAGCCTCAGCGGGACCCAAGAGACCCAGTACTTC.

The CDR3 sequence is CASSITGTAGYTF. CDR3 sequence (DNA): TGTGCCAGTAGTATAACAGGGACGGCTGGCTACACCTTC. This chain connects TRBV19 to TRBJ1-2; tentatively, D is TRBD1 (6 bases). CDR3 length equals 13 residues. Deletions cut 2 bases from V and 7 bases from J, with 11 bases between. Germline loops: CDR1 LNHDA, CDR2 SQIVND (reference sequence).

The CDR3 is CASSLEGGPENTQYF. Written as DNA, the CDR3 is TGTGCCAGCAGCTTAGAAGGGGGACCAGAGAATACGCAGTATTTT. This chain links TRBV11-3 with TRBJ2-3, with D tentatively TRBD1 (6 bases). V shed 0 bases and J shed 7 bases, with 14 bases lying between them. Germline CDR1 and CDR2: SGHNT and YENEEA. The CDR3 length is 15 residues.

The chain combines TRBV5-6 with TRBJ2-5; D is perhaps TRBD1 (6 bases). This CDR3 has 13 amino acids. The germline V gene encodes CDR1 SGHDT and CDR2 YYEEEE. V shed 4 bases and J shed 5 bases, with 12 bases lying between them. The CDR3 loop reads CASSPLRGETQYF. In DNA form, the CDR3 reads TGTGCCAGCAGCCCCCTTAGGGGGGAGACCCAGTACTTC.

The V call is TRBV7-8, the J call TRBJ2-7; 9 bases line up with TRBD1. Looked up from germline, CDR1 is SGHVS and CDR2 is FQNEAQ. With 2 bases clipped from V and 6 bases from J, the junction kept 8 bases outside the gene matches. The CDR3 loop spans 15 amino acids. DNA of the CDR3: TGTGCCAGCAGCTTATCCGAGGGACAGGGCTTCGAGCAGTACGTC. Amino acid sequence: CASSLSEGQGFEQYV.

The count of this clone is one. CDR3 coding DNA: TGTGCCAGCACCCGCCCTGGGACAGGTAGCTCCTACGAGCAGTACTTC. The encoded protein is CASTRPGTGSSYEQYF. The rearrangement joins TRBV2 to TRBJ2-7, with 8 positions matching TRBD1. V shed 7 bases, J shed 0 bases, and the junction held 11 bases outside the gene matches. This CDR3 spans 16 amino acids. The germline V gene encodes CDR1 SNHLY and CDR2 FYNNEI.

V usage is TRBV12-3 or TRBV12-4 and J usage is TRBJ2-7; D is undetermined. The length of the CDR3 is 12 residues. V lost 3 bases to trimming and J lost 8 bases, with 11 bases between them. The CDR3 loop is CASSFEGSKQYF. CDR3 bases: TGTGCCAGCAGTTTTGAAGGTAGCAAGCAGTACTTC.

The chain is built from TRBV19 and TRBJ1-2; no clear D gene. The V gene lost 5 bases and the J gene lost 2 bases, with 12 bases spanning the gap. The CDR3 consists of 14 residues. The V gene's germline CDR1 is LNHDA and CDR2 SQIVND (reference sequence). CDR3 in DNA: TGTGCCAGTAGTGCGGTAAATGAGAACTATGGCTACACCTTC. This translates into CASSAVNENYGYTF.

The rearrangement uses TRBV7-3 and TRBJ1-6; 11 bases are shared with TRBD1. The CDR3 totals 14 residues. V dropped 5 bases and J dropped 10; count of bases not matched to a gene: 4. Germline CDR1 SGHTA, CDR2 FQGTGA. The CDR3 loop is CASSQGQGESPLHF. The DNA of the CDR3 is TGTGCCAGCAGCCAGGGACAGGGGGAATCACCCCTCCACTTT.

This chain connects TRBV28 to TRBJ2-1; 7 positions agree with TRBD2. The CDR3 runs to 12 residues. Per germline, CDR1 MDHEN and CDR2 SYDVKM. With 3 bases clipped from V and 13 bases from J, the junction kept 6 bases outside the gene matches. Here the CDR3 DNA reads TGTGCCAGCAGTTTCTCGAGACTAGCACAGTTCTTC. Protein sequence: CASSFSRLAQFF.

The sample holds one count of this clone. This chain uses TRBV9 with TRBJ1-3; no clear D gene. The CDR3 extends over 17 amino acids. V lost 2 bases to trimming and J lost 0 bases, with 15 bases between them. Per the germline V gene, CDR1 is SGDLS and CDR2 is YYNGEE. The CDR3 sequence is CASSVAPPDVSGNTIYF. DNA of the CDR3: TGTGCCAGCAGCGTCGCCCCGCCAGATGTCTCTGGAAACACCATATATTTT.